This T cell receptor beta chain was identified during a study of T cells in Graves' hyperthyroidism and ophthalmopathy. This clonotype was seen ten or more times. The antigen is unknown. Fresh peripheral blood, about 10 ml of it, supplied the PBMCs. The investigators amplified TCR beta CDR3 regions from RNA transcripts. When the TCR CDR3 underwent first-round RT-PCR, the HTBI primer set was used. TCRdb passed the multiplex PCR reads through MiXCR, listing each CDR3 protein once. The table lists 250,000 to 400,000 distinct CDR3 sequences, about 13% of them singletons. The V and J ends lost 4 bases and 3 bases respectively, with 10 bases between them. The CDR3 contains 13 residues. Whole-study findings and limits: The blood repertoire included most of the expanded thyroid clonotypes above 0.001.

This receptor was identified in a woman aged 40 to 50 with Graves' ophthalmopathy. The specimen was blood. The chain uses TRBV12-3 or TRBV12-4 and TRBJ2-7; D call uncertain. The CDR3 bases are TGTGCCAGCAGTTCGTCGTGGAACTACGAGCAGTACTTC. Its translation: CASSSSWNYEQYF.